One sample yielded the 14 T cell receptor beta chains listed below, sequenced in a study of T cell repertoires in cytomegalovirus infection. The antigens for these receptors are not known. TCRdb re-analysed the reads in MiXCR, keeping a single row per CDR3 protein. This sample carries 900,000 to 950,000 distinct CDR3 sequences, 31% of them seen once, and the ten largest clones take around 15%. The sequences come from cultured CD8+ T cells from PBMCs, collected from culture after CMV antigen stimulation. The receptors shown here come from a human donor in good health (CMV status not recorded). Some clones in this sample may be carry-over from other donors' samples.

The chain combines TRBV19 with TRBJ1-1; the D is unclear. The V and J ends lost 5 bases and 3 bases respectively, with 13 bases between them. In germline, CDR1 is LNHDA, CDR2 SQIVND (reference sequence). This CDR3 contains 14 residues. The DNA of the CDR3 is TGTGCCAGTAGTGTAGGGAGTTTCGACACTGAAGCTTTCTTT. It specifies CASSVGSFDTEAFF.

This clonotype came up many times. The chain employs TRBV27 and TRBJ2-7; possible D gene TRBD2, 5 bases. The V end was cut by 6 bases, the J end by 2 bases, with 11 bases between. Germline-derived CDR1 and CDR2 are MNHEY and SMNVEV (reference sequence). The CDR3 contains 13 residues. The CDR3 sequence: CASSLASTYEQYF. The CDR3 coding sequence is TGTGCCAGCAGCTTAGCGTCCACCTACGAGCAGTACTTC.

This clonotype was counted many times. This rearrangement joins TRBV7-8 to TRBJ2-7; 9 bases are shared with TRBD2. The germline gives CDR1 SGHVS, CDR2 FQNEAQ. The V gene end was trimmed by 1 base and the J gene end by 6 bases; junction bases not matched to a gene: 4. The CDR3 covers 14 residues. The CDR3 loop reads CASSLGLAGPEQYV. CDR3 nucleotides: TGTGCCAGCAGCTTAGGGCTAGCGGGGCCCGAGCAGTACGTC.

This clonotype was seen more than once but under ten times. V gene TRBV12-3 or TRBV12-4 combines with J gene TRBJ2-2; 7 bases align to TRBD1. This CDR3 region has 15 residues. V lost 7 bases to trimming and J lost 4 bases; unmatched junction nucleotides: 9. The CDR3 DNA reads TGTGCCAGCAATCACCGACAGGGACCCACCGGGGAGCTGTTTTTT. Translated, it gives CASNHRQGPTGELFF.

This clonotype occurred a few times. V gene TRBV19 combines with J gene TRBJ1-1, with TRBD1 as a possible D gene (5 bases). This CDR3 is built from 16 residues. V lost 2 bases to trimming and J lost 5 bases, with 18 bases between them. Germline-derived CDR1 and CDR2 are LNHDA and SQIVND (reference sequence). CDR3 region: CASSIYPPRGWTEAFF. The CDR3 bases are TGTGCCAGTAGTATATACCCCCCGAGGGGATGGACTGAAGCTTTCTTT.

V gene TRBV12-3 or TRBV12-4 combines with J gene TRBJ2-3; 11 bases map to TRBD2. The CDR3 totals 16 residues. Unmatched junction bases numbered 6, after V lost 5 bases and J lost 2 bases. CDR3 sequence reads: CASSHPGLAATDTQYF. In nucleotides, the CDR3 is TGTGCCAGCAGTCATCCGGGACTAGCGGCCACAGATACGCAGTATTTT.

The gene calls are TRBV7-9 and TRBJ2-7, with 8 bases matching TRBD1. The CDR3 contains 17 residues. V lost 2 bases and J lost 2; bases outside the gene matches: 11. The germline V gene encodes CDR1 SEHNR and CDR2 FQNEAQ (reference sequence). This CDR3 reads CASSLHPPGQVPYEQYF. The CDR3 DNA reads TGTGCCAGCAGCTTACACCCTCCGGGACAGGTTCCCTACGAGCAGTACTTC.

The chain is built from TRBV12-3 or TRBV12-4 and TRBJ2-2; D is unclear. Trimming left V 5 bases short and J 6 bases short, with 7 bases between. This CDR3 comprises 12 residues. This chain's CDR3 is CASSRSAGELFF. The CDR3, as DNA: TGTGCCAGCAGTAGGTCGGCCGGGGAGCTGTTTTTT.

The rearrangement links TRBV10-3 to TRBJ2-3, with D uncertain. CDR3 size: 14 residues. Trimming left V 0 bases short and J 2 bases short, with 6 bases between. Germline V CDR1 and CDR2: ENHRY, SYGVKD. CDR3 amino acids: CAISESALTDTQYF. CDR3 nucleotides: TGTGCCATCAGTGAGTCGGCCCTCACAGATACGCAGTATTTT.

This clonotype was counted many times. V and J are TRBV6-1 and TRBJ2-1; 9 bases match TRBD1. V gave up 2 bases and J gave up 4 bases; unmatched junction bases: 6. Looked up from germline, CDR1 is MNHNS and CDR2 is SASEGT. The CDR3 is 16 amino acids. The CDR3 region has the DNA TGTGCCAGCAGTGAATTACAGGGGGCCCCGTACAATGAGCAGTTCTTC. This translates into CASSELQGAPYNEQFF.

In this sample, this clonotype turned up many times. This chain links TRBV7-2 with TRBJ1-2, with 7 bases matching TRBD1. Germline CDR1 SGHTA, CDR2 FQGNSA. The J segment lost 3 bases and the V segment lost 4 bases, leaving 5 bases of the junction unmatched. The CDR3 is 14 amino acids. The CDR3 DNA is TGTGCCAGCAGCTACGGGACAGAGCACTATGGCTACACCTTC. Amino acids: CASSYGTEHYGYTF.

This clonotype was seen many times. The chain has TRBV7-2 and TRBJ1-1, with D possibly being TRBD1 (6 bases). The ends were cut back, 5 bases at V and 0 bases at J, with 19 bases in the middle. The germline CDR1 and CDR2 sequences are SGHTA and FQGNSA. The CDR3 covers 17 residues. CDR3: CASSLRQVREVNTEAFF. CDR3 DNA: TGTGCCAGCAGCCTAAGACAGGTTCGAGAGGTGAACACTGAAGCTTTCTTT.

This rearrangement joins TRBV5-4 to TRBJ2-1; 7 bases align to TRBD2. This CDR3 has 15 residues. V trimming: 4 bases; J trimming: 6 bases; junction bases outside the gene matches: 10. Germline lookup yields CDR1 SGHNT and CDR2 YYREEE (reference sequence). In DNA form, the CDR3 reads TGTGCCAGCAGCCTCTCCAGCCCGGGGGGCAATGAGCAGTTCTTC. Protein product: CASSLSSPGGNEQFF.

Only a few counts were recorded for this clonotype. The rearrangement links TRBV12-3 or TRBV12-4 to TRBJ2-7; perhaps TRBD1 as D (6 bases). Trimming cost V 5 bases and J 1 base, with 12 bases left between them. CDR3 size: 14 residues. The CDR3 region has the DNA TGTGCCAGCAGTCCGATACAGGGTTCCTACGAGCAGTACTTC. Translation: CASSPIQGSYEQYF.